These 17 T cell receptor beta chains originate from one sample sequenced in a study of cytotoxic CD8 clonotypes in ibrutinib-treated CLL. Here immunoSEQ multiplex PCR was the method, and the copy in TCRdb shows in-frame clones only, minus some. The repertoire includes around 250,000 clones, roughly 70% of them detected once, and approximately 15% sits in the top ten. This sample comprised PBMCs, obtained after 24 months of ibrutinib treatment. The receptors were gathered from a human donor with chronic lymphocytic leukemia.

About this clone: The same CDR3 can be traced to other DNA sequences in this sample. The J gene is TRBJ1-1, the V gene TRBV30; possibly TRBD1 for D (5 bases). The CDR3 loop spans 14 amino acids. Trimming cost V 0 bases and J 2 bases, with 10 bases left between them. Germline assignment: CDR1 GTSNPN and CDR2 SVGIG (reference sequence). The CDR3 region is CAWSVSGVNTEAFF. CDR3 nucleotides: TGTGCCTGGAGTGTCTCGGGGGTAAACACTGAAGCTTTCTTT.

The V and J genes are TRBV28 and TRBJ2-5; no reliable D call. Germline V lookup: CDR1 MDHEN, CDR2 SYDVKM. Trimming removed 5 bases from V and 4 bases from J, with 14 bases in between. The CDR3 has 14 residues. This CDR3 is CASSPTDLAETQYF. The CDR3 DNA reads as TGTGCCAGCAGTCCGACGGACCTGGCAGAGACCCAGTACTTC.

The V gene is TRBV14, the J gene TRBJ1-5, with unresolved D. Germline V gene sequence: CDR1 SGHDN, CDR2 FVKESK. The CDR3 runs to 16 residues. Trimming pared 1 base from V and 0 bases from J, leaving 10 bases between. The CDR3 sequence: CASSQGPGPSNQPQHF. In DNA form, the CDR3 reads TGTGCCAGCAGCCAAGGACCCGGCCCTAGCAATCAGCCCCAGCATTTT.

The genes are TRBV29-1 and TRBJ2-7, with D hard to call. Germline V lookup: CDR1 SQVTM, CDR2 ANQGSEA. This CDR3 has 12 residues. Trimming removed 1 base from V and 4 bases from J, with 8 bases in between. CDR3 DNA: TGCAGCGTTGAAGCCAGGCGATACGAGCAGTACTTC. Protein: CSVEARRYEQYF.

The rearrangement links TRBV23-1 to TRBJ1-5; TRBD1 matches at 7 bases. TRBV23-1 is filed as an ORF, its function uncertain. The J segment lost 6 bases and the V segment lost 3 bases, leaving 8 bases of the junction unmatched. The CDR3 spans 15 residues. In DNA form, the CDR3 reads TGCGCCAGCAGTCACGAACAGGGGATAGCTCAGCCCCAGCATTTT. Translated, it gives CASSHEQGIAQPQHF.

The J gene is TRBJ1-5, the V gene TRBV2; no clear D. The CDR3 sequence is 15 residues long. Trimming removed 3 bases from V and 2 bases from J, with 11 bases in between. Germline loops: CDR1 SNHLY, CDR2 FYNNEI. The CDR3 loop reads CASSDWVPGNQPQHF. The DNA for the CDR3 is TGTGCCAGCAGTGATTGGGTGCCGGGCAATCAGCCCCAGCATTTT.

This chain links TRBV19 with TRBJ1-5, with TRBD1 matching over 9 bases. Germline loops: CDR1 LNHDA, CDR2 SQIVND (reference sequence). The CDR3 is 16 residues long. The ends lost 5 bases at V and 1 base at J; junction bases unmatched: 6. CDR3 DNA sequence: TGTGCCAGTAGTTCCGGGACAGGGTGGAGCAATCAGCCCCAGCATTTT. Amino acid sequence: CASSSGTGWSNQPQHF.

The V call is TRBV19, the J call TRBJ1-4; D is ambiguous. V shed 6 bases and J shed 7 bases, with 12 bases lying between them. This CDR3 has 13 amino acids. The germline V gene has CDR1 LNHDA and CDR2 SQIVND (reference sequence). CDR3 bases: TGTGCCAGTAGCGGGATTCAAAGTGAAAAACTGTTTTTT. It codes for CASSGIQSEKLFF.

The chain uses TRBV5-4 and TRBJ1-5, with D unresolved. This CDR3 comprises 12 residues. Germline assignment: CDR1 SGHNT and CDR2 YYREEE (reference sequence). Trimming removed 3 bases at V and 7 bases at J, with 8 bases between. The CDR3 loop reads CASSWDLQPQHF. DNA of the CDR3: TGTGCCAGCAGCTGGGATTTGCAGCCCCAGCATTTT.

J is TRBJ2-3 and V is TRBV19; D gene ambiguous. CDR3 length: 11 residues. Trimming cost V 3 bases and J 7 bases, with 5 bases left between them. Germline CDR1 LNHDA, CDR2 SQIVND (reference sequence). The CDR3 region is CASSIENTQYF. The CDR3 bases are TGTGCCAGTAGTATCGAGAATACGCAGTATTTT.

The chain employs TRBV7-2 and TRBJ2-2; perhaps TRBD1 as D (5 bases). Trimming cost V 4 bases and J 6 bases, with 12 bases left between them. Germline V gene sequence: CDR1 SGHTA, CDR2 FQGNSA. The CDR3 is 14 amino acids. Written as DNA, the CDR3 is TGTGCCAGCAGCTCCAGGGCGGCGGCCGGGGAGCTGTTTTTT. It yields the protein CASSSRAAAGELFF.

This clone was picked up a small number of times. The rearrangement links TRBV7-9 to TRBJ1-1; D remains ambiguous. With 2 bases removed from V and 7 bases from J, the gap between germline ends came to 8 bases. Germline V gene lookup returns CDR1 SEHNR and CDR2 FQNEAQ (reference sequence). The CDR3 extends over 12 amino acids. The CDR3 protein is CASSLIVVEAFF. The CDR3 DNA reads TGTGCCAGCAGCTTAATCGTGGTTGAAGCTTTCTTT.

This clone was recorded once. This rearrangement joins TRBV19 to TRBJ2-1; D is perhaps TRBD2 (6 bases). V lost 5 bases and J 3 bases, leaving 11 bases between the germline ends. The CDR3 sequence is 14 residues long. From germline, CDR1 is LNHDA and CDR2 SQIVND (reference sequence). In nucleotides, the CDR3 is TGTGCCAGTAGTCATAGCGGTATCTACAATGAGCAGTTCTTC. It is translated as CASSHSGIYNEQFF.

The chain employs TRBV6-5 and TRBJ2-3; D gene ambiguous. Germline V gene sequence: CDR1 MNHEY, CDR2 SVGAGI. The V and J ends lost 7 bases and 2 bases respectively, with 16 bases between them. This CDR3 has 15 residues. CDR3 bases: TGTGCCAGCACCGGAGATTGGGGTACCACAGATACGCAGTATTTT. Translated, it gives CASTGDWGTTDTQYF.

The V and J genes are TRBV5-1 and TRBJ2-5; 7 bases are a match to TRBD2. V lost 4 bases, J lost 5 bases, and 8 bases stayed unmatched. Per the germline V gene, CDR1 is SGHRS and CDR2 is YFSETQ. The CDR3 contains 14 residues. This CDR3 reads CASSTTSRSETQYF. The DNA for the CDR3 is TGCGCCAGCAGCACGACTAGCAGGTCGGAGACCCAGTACTTC.

This chain joins TRBV28 and TRBJ2-5, with 7 nucleotides matching TRBD2. Germline V gene data show CDR1 as MDHEN and CDR2 as SYDVKM. V was pared by 2 bases and J by 7 bases, with 25 bases of the junction left unmatched. The CDR3 is 20 residues long. The CDR3 region is CASSLMARAGSSGTLGTQYF. CDR3 nucleotides: TGTGCCAGCAGTTTAATGGCCAGAGCGGGATCTAGCGGAACCTTGGGGACCCAGTACTTC.

V usage is TRBV11-2 and J usage is TRBJ2-7; TRBD1 is a possible D gene (6 bases). The germline gives CDR1 SGHAT, CDR2 FQNNGV. The ends were cut back, 2 bases at V and 4 bases at J, with 6 bases in the middle. CDR3 length: 12 residues. In DNA form, the CDR3 reads TGTGCCAGCAGCTTACAGGGGTACGAGCAGTACTTC. This gives the protein CASSLQGYEQYF.